The clone carrying this TCR beta chain was counted between two and nine times. Its specificity is not known. The sample comes from a study of cytomegalovirus exposure and HLA in healthy donors. Study observations and caveats: It was reported that the classifier diagnosed cytomegalovirus status with high specificity and sensitivity in both the original and validation cohorts. Highly shared variants forming one cluster were likely a sequencing artifact.

Vbeta (60) and Jbeta (13) primers were used in the PCR. The table came from immunoSEQ multiplex PCR; TCRdb's copy has only in-frame clones and leaves some out. The table includes 150,000 or so clones, 77% detected once. Unmatched junction bases numbered 12, after V lost 4 bases and J lost 7 bases. Germline CDR1 reads ENHRY; CDR2 reads SYGVKD. The CDR3 covers 17 residues. Sequenced: PBMCs. The receptor was isolated from a male donor in good health and CMV-seropositive. This chain joins TRBV10-3 and TRBJ2-2; 10 bases agree with TRBD2. This chain's CDR3 is CAISGPAKRGGSGELFF. In DNA, the CDR3 is TGTGCCATCAGTGGGCCGGCAAAGCGGGGGGGGAGCGGGGAGCTGTTTTTT.